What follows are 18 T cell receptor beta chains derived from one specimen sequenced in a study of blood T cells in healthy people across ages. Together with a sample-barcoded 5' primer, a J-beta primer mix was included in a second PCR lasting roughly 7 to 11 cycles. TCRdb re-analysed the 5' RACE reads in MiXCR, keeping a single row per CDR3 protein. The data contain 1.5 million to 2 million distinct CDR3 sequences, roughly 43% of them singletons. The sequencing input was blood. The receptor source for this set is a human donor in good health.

CDR3 protein: CASSLTPALGYGYTF. CDR3 nucleotide sequence: TGTGCCAGCAGCCTGACCCCGGCGTTGGGCTATGGCTACACCTTC. V is TRBV4-2 and J is TRBJ1-2; D gene uncertain. Trimming took 4 bases from V and 4 from J, leaving 16 bases between them. The CDR3 has 15 amino acids. Germline CDR1 reads LGHNA; CDR2 reads YNFKEQ.

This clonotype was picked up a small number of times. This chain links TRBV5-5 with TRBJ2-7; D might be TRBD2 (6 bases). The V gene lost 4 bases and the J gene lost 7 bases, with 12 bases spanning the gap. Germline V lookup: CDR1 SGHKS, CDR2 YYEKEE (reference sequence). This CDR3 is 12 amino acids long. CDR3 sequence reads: CASSDRGREQYF. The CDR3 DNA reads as TGTGCCAGCAGCGATCGGGGGAGGGAGCAGTACTTC.

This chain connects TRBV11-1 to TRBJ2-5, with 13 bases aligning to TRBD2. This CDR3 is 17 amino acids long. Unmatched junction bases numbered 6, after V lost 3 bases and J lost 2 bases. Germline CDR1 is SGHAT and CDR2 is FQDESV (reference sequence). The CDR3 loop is CASSLGPGLAGQETQYF. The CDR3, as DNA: TGTGCCAGCAGCTTGGGGCCGGGACTAGCGGGGCAAGAGACCCAGTACTTC.

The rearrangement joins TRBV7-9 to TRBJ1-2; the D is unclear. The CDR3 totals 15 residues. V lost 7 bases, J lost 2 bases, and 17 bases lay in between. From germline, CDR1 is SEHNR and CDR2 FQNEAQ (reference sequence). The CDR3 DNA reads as TGTGCCAGCACCCTTCAGGAGTTCGTCAACTATGGCTACACCTTC. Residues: CASTLQEFVNYGYTF.

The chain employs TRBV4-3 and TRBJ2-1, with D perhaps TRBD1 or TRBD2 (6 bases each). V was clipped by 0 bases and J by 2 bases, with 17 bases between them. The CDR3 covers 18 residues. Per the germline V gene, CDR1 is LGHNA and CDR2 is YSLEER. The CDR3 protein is CASSQEGLGGPPYNEQFF. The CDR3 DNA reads TGCGCCAGCAGCCAAGAAGGATTGGGGGGCCCCCCCTACAATGAGCAGTTCTTC.

The CDR3 DNA follows: TGTGCCAGCAGTTTAGTACAGGGGGCTGACAATGAGCAGTTCTTC. Translation: CASSLVQGADNEQFF. V is TRBV28 and J is TRBJ2-1; 9 bases line up with TRBD1. The germline V gene has CDR1 MDHEN and CDR2 SYDVKM. J was trimmed by 5 bases and V by 2 bases; bases with no gene match: 4. This CDR3 comprises 15 residues.

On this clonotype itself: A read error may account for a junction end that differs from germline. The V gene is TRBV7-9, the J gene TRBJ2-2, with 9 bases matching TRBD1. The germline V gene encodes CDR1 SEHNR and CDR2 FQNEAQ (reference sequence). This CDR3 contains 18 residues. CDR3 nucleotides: TGTGCCAGCAGACACGCCGGGTCCGGGACAGGGTACACCGGGGAGCGGTTTTTT. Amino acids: CASRHAGSGTGYTGERFF.

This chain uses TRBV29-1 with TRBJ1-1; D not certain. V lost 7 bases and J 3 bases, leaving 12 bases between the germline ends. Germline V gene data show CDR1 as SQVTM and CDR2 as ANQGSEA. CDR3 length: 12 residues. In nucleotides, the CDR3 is TGCAGCGGAGATTTCGGGGACACTGAAGCTTTCTTT. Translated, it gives CSGDFGDTEAFF.

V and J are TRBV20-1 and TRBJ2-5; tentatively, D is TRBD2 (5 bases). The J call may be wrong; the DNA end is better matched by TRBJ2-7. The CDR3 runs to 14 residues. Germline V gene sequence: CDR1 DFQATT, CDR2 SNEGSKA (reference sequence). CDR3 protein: CSARDLLDFYEQYF. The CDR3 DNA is TGCAGTGCTAGAGATCTCCTGGACTTCTACGAGCAGTACTTC.

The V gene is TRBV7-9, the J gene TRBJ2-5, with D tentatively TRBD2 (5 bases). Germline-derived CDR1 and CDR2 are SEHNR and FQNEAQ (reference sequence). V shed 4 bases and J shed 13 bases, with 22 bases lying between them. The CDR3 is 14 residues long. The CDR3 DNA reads TGTGCCAGCAGCTCCTCCAGAAACGGGATCGAGCGGTACTTC. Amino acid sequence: CASSSSRNGIERYF.

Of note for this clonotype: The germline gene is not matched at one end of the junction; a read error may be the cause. CDR3 loop: CAGSWGQIEAFF. The CDR3 nucleotides read TGTGCCGGCAGCTGGGGACAAATTGAAGCTTTCTTT. V usage is TRBV12-3 or TRBV12-4 and J usage is TRBJ1-1; D perhaps matches TRBD1 (6 bases). The CDR3 covers 12 residues.

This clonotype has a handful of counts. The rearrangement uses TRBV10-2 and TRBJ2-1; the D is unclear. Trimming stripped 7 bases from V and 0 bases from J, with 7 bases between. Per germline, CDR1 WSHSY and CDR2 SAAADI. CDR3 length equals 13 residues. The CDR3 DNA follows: TGCGCCAGCACCGGGCTCTCCTACAATGAGCAGTTCTTC. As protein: CASTGLSYNEQFF.

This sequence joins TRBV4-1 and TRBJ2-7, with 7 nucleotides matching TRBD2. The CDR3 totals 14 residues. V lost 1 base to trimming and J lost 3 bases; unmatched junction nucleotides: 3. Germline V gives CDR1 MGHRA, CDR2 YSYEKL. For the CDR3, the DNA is TGCGCCAGCAGCCAAGTGACTAGCCACTACGAGCAGTACTTC. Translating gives CASSQVTSHYEQYF.

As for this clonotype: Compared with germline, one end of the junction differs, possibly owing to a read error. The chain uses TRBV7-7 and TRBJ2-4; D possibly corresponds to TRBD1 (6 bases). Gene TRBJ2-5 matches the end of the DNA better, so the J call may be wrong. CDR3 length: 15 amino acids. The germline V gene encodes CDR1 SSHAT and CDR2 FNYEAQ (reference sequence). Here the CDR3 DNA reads TGTGCTAGCAGCCCCCTGACAGGCGGATCAGAGACCCAGTACTTC. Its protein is CASSPLTGGSETQYF.

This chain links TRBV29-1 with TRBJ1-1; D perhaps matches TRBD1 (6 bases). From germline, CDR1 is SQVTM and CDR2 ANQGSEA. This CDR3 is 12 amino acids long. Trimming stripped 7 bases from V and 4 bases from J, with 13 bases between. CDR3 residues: CSADRTFTEAFF. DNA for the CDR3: TGCAGCGCCGACAGGACCTTCACTGAAGCTTTCTTT.

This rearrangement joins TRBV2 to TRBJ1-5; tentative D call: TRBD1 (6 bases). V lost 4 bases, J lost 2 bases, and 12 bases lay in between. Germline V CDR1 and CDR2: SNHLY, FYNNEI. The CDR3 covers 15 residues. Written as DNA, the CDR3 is TGTGCCAGCAGTGCGGGAGGGGGGGGCAATCAGCCCCAGCATTTT. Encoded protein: CASSAGGGGNQPQHF.

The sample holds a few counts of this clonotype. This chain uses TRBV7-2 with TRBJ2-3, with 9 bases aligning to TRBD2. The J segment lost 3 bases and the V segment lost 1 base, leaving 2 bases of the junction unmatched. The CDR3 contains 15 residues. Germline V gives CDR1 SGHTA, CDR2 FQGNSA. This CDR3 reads CASSLGGLATDTQYF. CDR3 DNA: TGTGCCAGCAGCTTAGGGGGACTAGCAACAGATACGCAGTATTTT. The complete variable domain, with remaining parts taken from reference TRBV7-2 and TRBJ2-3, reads GAGVSQSPSNKVTEKGKDVELRCDPISGHTALYWYRQSLGQGLEFLIYFQGNSAPDKSGLPSDRFSAERTGGSVSTLTIQRTQQEDSAVYLCASSLGGLATDTQYFGPGTRLTVL.

CDR3 region: CASSQDRAGPHYGYTF. The CDR3 DNA sequence: TGCGCCAGCAGCCAAGATCGGGCCGGGCCACACTATGGCTACACCTTC. The V and J genes are TRBV4-1 and TRBJ1-2; no reliable D call. Germline CDR1 MGHRA, CDR2 YSYEKL. This CDR3 is 16 amino acids long. V dropped 0 bases and J dropped 3 bases, with 14 bases sitting between them.